Following are 32 T cell receptor beta chains from one sample sequenced in a study of vaccination and CD4 T cells after COVID-19. No antigen has been assigned to these receptors. Indicated treatment: roughly 11-day PBMC culture with coronavirus spike peptide pools or control peptides (ViraFEST assay). Ahead of the COVID-19 pandemic (2011-2018), the CD4+ T cells of the unexposed donor were collected. Sequenced with the Oncomine TCR Beta short-read assay was DNA taken from cultured CD4+ T cells. TCRdb recomputed calls from the PCR reads with MiXCR, one row per CDR3 protein. The sample gives about 7,100 distinct CDR3 sequences, about half of which show up once; around a third is in the top ten. The sequencing input was CD4+ T cells from blood, cultured in vitro. The receptors originated from a human donor in good health.

This clonotype was found once. J is TRBJ2-5 and V is TRBV11-2, with 7 bases aligning to TRBD1. CDR1 SGHAT and CDR2 FQNNGV come from the germline V gene. J gave up 2 bases and V 5 bases, and 5 bases lay outside the gene matches. This CDR3 region has 14 residues. In nucleotides, the CDR3 is TGTGCCAGCAGCAAACCGGGACAGCAAGAGACCCAGTACTTC. Translation: CASSKPGQQETQYF.

This clonotype turned up a few times. The chain combines TRBV12-3 or TRBV12-4 with TRBJ1-1; tentatively, D is TRBD1 (6 bases). With 3 bases removed from V and 5 bases from J, the gap between germline ends came to 19 bases. The CDR3 runs 16 residues. The CDR3 loop reads CASSFSSAQGMTEAFF. The CDR3 coding sequence is TGTGCCAGCAGTTTTTCGTCTGCCCAGGGGATGACTGAAGCTTTCTTT.

The chain links TRBV30 to TRBJ1-1; possibly TRBD1 for D (6 bases). The V end lost 7 bases, the J end lost 0 bases, and 18 bases lay between the germline ends. The CDR3 has 15 residues. Germline V lookup: CDR1 GTSNPN, CDR2 SVGIG (reference sequence). CDR3 in DNA: TGTGCCTTGGAAGGGGGTTGGTTGTTGAACACTGAAGCTTTCTTT. Residues: CALEGGWLLNTEAFF.

This rearrangement joins TRBV6-1 to TRBJ2-1, with 7 nucleotides matching TRBD1. The length of the CDR3 is 12 residues. Germline V CDR1 and CDR2: MNHNS, SASEGT. V dropped 8 bases and J dropped 6; count of bases not matched to a gene: 4. The CDR3 loop reads CASGYRGNEQFF. Written as DNA, the CDR3 is TGTGCCAGCGGGTACAGGGGCAATGAGCAGTTCTTC.

CDR3 region: CASSAPGQDTQYF. The CDR3 DNA is TGTGCCAGCAGTGCCCCGGGACAAGATACGCAGTATTTT. The chain has TRBV6-1 and TRBJ2-3; D perhaps matches TRBD1 (6 bases). Germline values: CDR1 MNHNS, CDR2 SASEGT. There are 13 residues in the CDR3. Trimming left V 4 bases short and J 5 bases short, with 10 bases between.

This clonotype was found a few times. The V gene is TRBV27, the J gene TRBJ1-1; 7 bases agree with TRBD1. Germline CDR1 MNHEY, CDR2 SMNVEV (reference sequence). The CDR3 loop spans 15 amino acids. Losses at the gene ends were 6 bases for V and 1 base for J; bases not matched to a gene: 8. This CDR3 is CASSRWTGPNTEAFF. CDR3 coding DNA: TGTGCCAGCAGCCGTTGGACAGGCCCGAACACTGAAGCTTTCTTT.

This chain joins TRBV23-1 and TRBJ1-5; D is undetermined. TRBV23-1 is noted as an ORF with a role that remains uncertain. The germline V and J ends were trimmed by 6 bases and 5 bases, with 14 bases remaining between them. This CDR3 is 14 amino acids long. The CDR3 here is CASRRGWSDQPQHF. The DNA of the CDR3 is TGCGCCAGCAGGCGAGGCTGGTCGGATCAGCCCCAGCATTTT.

This clonotype was seen a few times. The rearrangement uses TRBV27 and TRBJ2-2, with 12 positions matching TRBD2. V lost 5 bases and J lost 3; bases outside the gene matches: 4. The V gene's germline CDR1 is MNHEY and CDR2 SMNVEV (reference sequence). The CDR3 contains 16 residues. CDR3 DNA sequence: TGTGCCAGCAGTCCGAGACTAGCGGGGGACACCGGGGAGCTGTTTTTT. It codes for CASSPRLAGDTGELFF.

This clonotype was picked up a small number of times. The V call is TRBV20-1, the J call TRBJ1-2; D might be TRBD1 (6 bases). V was shortened by 3 bases and J by 5 bases, with 16 bases between the two germline ends. The germline V gene has CDR1 DFQATT and CDR2 SNEGSKA (reference sequence). The CDR3 is 14 amino acids. The CDR3 protein is CSASTQDSGYGYTF. In nucleotides, the CDR3 is TGCAGTGCTAGTACCCAGGACAGTGGATATGGCTACACCTTC.

This clonotype has more than one count but fewer than ten. The chain employs TRBV7-9 and TRBJ2-2; 8 bases align to TRBD2. The germline V gene encodes CDR1 SEHNR and CDR2 FQNEAQ (reference sequence). This CDR3 is built from 15 residues. Losses at the gene ends were 3 bases for V and 6 bases for J; bases not matched to a gene: 6. Written as DNA, the CDR3 is TGTGCCAGCAGCTTGGCGGGACTAGGGTCCGGGGAGCTGTTTTTT. This encodes CASSLAGLGSGELFF.

V gene TRBV20-1 combines with J gene TRBJ1-2; weak D call: TRBD1 (5 bases). The V gene's germline CDR1 is DFQATT and CDR2 SNEGSKA (reference sequence). V lost 4 bases, J lost 7 bases, and 10 bases lay in between. The CDR3 covers 11 residues. The CDR3 loop reads CSATGIFGYTF. In nucleotides, the CDR3 is TGCAGTGCTACAGGGATTTTTGGCTACACCTTC.

The chain is built from TRBV12-3 or TRBV12-4 and TRBJ1-5; D remains ambiguous. V was pared by 7 bases and J by 1 base, with 5 bases between. The CDR3 runs to 12 residues. The CDR3 nucleotides read TGTGCCAGCAAGAGAAGCAATCAGCCCCAGCATTTT. Translated: CASKRSNQPQHF.

V gene TRBV19 combines with J gene TRBJ1-1; TRBD1 agrees at 7 bases. The CDR3 covers 14 residues. V trimming: 3 bases; J trimming: 0 bases; junction bases outside the gene matches: 1. Germline assignment: CDR1 LNHDA and CDR2 SQIVND (reference sequence). The CDR3 nucleotides are TGTGCCAGTAGTATTCAGGGGGTGAACACTGAAGCTTTCTTT. Translated: CASSIQGVNTEAFF.

The V and J genes are TRBV7-9 and TRBJ1-4, with D unclear. Trimming took 1 base from V and 6 from J, leaving 12 bases between them. This CDR3 is built from 15 residues. Germline V gives CDR1 SEHNR, CDR2 FQNEAQ (reference sequence). The CDR3 nucleotides read TGTGCCAGCAGCTTAGATGTGCAGGAGCATGAAAAACTGTTTTTT. Protein: CASSLDVQEHEKLFF.

This chain links TRBV29-1 with TRBJ1-2; perhaps TRBD1 as D (5 bases). There are 12 residues in the CDR3. Germline V gives CDR1 SQVTM, CDR2 ANQGSEA. The V end was cut by 8 bases, the J end by 7 bases, with 17 bases between. The CDR3 spells CSSGGVGGGYTF. The CDR3 region has the DNA TGCAGCTCCGGCGGGGTTGGGGGTGGCTACACCTTC.

V gene TRBV20-1 combines with J gene TRBJ1-1, with 7 bases fitting TRBD1. This CDR3 spans 13 amino acids. V gave up 0 bases and J gave up 3 bases; unmatched junction bases: 1. CDR1 is DFQATT, CDR2 SNEGSKA, per germline (reference sequence). The CDR3, as DNA: TGCAGTGCTAGAGAAACAGGGGACACTGAAGCTTTCTTT. This codes for CSARETGDTEAFF.

This rearrangement joins TRBV27 to TRBJ2-1, with D unclear. In germline, CDR1 is MNHEY, CDR2 SMNVEV (reference sequence). The V and J ends lost 6 bases and 2 bases respectively, with 8 bases between them. CDR3 size: 13 residues. The DNA for the CDR3 is TGTGCCAGCAGAGCCCGGACCTACAATGAGCAGTTCTTC. It translates to CASRARTYNEQFF.

This clonotype was counted only a few times. The CDR3 spells CASSLANGWGLAGEQFF. In DNA, the CDR3 is TGTGCCAGCAGCTTAGCGAATGGTTGGGGACTAGCGGGGGAGCAGTTCTTC. V gene TRBV7-6 combines with J gene TRBJ2-1, with TRBD2 identical over 13 bases. This CDR3 comprises 17 residues. The junction had 9 bases not matched to a gene; V was cut back by 0 bases and J by 10 bases. Per germline, CDR1 SGHVS and CDR2 FNYEAQ.

The sample holds a few counts of this clonotype. The CDR3 coding sequence is TGCGCCAGCAGCTTGACCAGACGGGAGACCCAGTACTTC. Its translation is CASSLTRRETQYF. The rearrangement joins TRBV5-1 to TRBJ2-5, with D uncertain. V was trimmed by 1 base and J by 5 bases, leaving 9 bases between them. The V gene's germline CDR1 is SGHRS and CDR2 YFSETQ. There are 13 residues in the CDR3.

In this sample, this clonotype turned up a few times. The chain couples TRBV27 to TRBJ1-5, with D possibly matching TRBD1 (5 bases). V gave up 6 bases and J gave up 1 base, with 16 bases separating them. The germline V gene encodes CDR1 MNHEY and CDR2 SMNVEV (reference sequence). CDR3 length equals 16 residues. CDR3 amino acids: CASRKGRDLSNQPQHF. As DNA, the CDR3 is TGTGCCAGCAGGAAGGGACGGGACCTCAGCAATCAGCCCCAGCATTTT.

The rearrangement links TRBV6-1 to TRBJ2-3, with 7 bases matching TRBD2. The CDR3 length is 11 residues. Germline assignment: CDR1 MNHNS and CDR2 SASEGT. V trimming: 11 bases; J trimming: 4 bases; junction bases outside the gene matches: 3. CDR3 DNA sequence: TGTGCCGGCCGGGAGGCAGATACGCAGTATTTT. Its protein is CAGREADTQYF.

The V and J genes are TRBV7-3 and TRBJ2-3; weak D call: TRBD2 (7 bases). The germline V gene encodes CDR1 SGHTA and CDR2 FQGTGA. This CDR3 comprises 15 residues. V was pared by 3 bases and J by 0 bases, with 10 bases between. CDR3 nucleotide sequence: TGTGCCAGCAGCTTTGGGGGGGCCAGCACAGATACGCAGTATTTT. Amino acids: CASSFGGASTDTQYF.

The chain links TRBV7-3 to TRBJ2-4, with D possibly being TRBD2 (6 bases). The germline V gene encodes CDR1 SGHTA and CDR2 FQGTGA. The germline V and J ends were trimmed by 2 bases and 8 bases, with 13 bases remaining between them. The CDR3 extends over 14 amino acids. CDR3 sequence: CASSLQTGDDIQYF. CDR3 nucleotides: TGTGCCAGCAGCTTACAAACGGGGGATGACATTCAGTACTTC.

A few counts support this clonotype. The chain joins TRBV6-1 to TRBJ1-5; maybe TRBD1 (5 bases). This CDR3 has 15 amino acids. Germline V gene data show CDR1 as MNHNS and CDR2 as SASEGT. The V and J ends lost 7 bases and 0 bases respectively, with 13 bases between them. The CDR3 sequence is CASMRQGDSNQPQHF. CDR3 nucleotide sequence: TGTGCCAGCATGAGGCAGGGAGATAGCAATCAGCCCCAGCATTTT.

The chain is built from TRBV19 and TRBJ2-6, with D unresolved. Between the trimmed V and J ends, which lost 9 bases and 0 bases, there was a span of 6 bases. The CDR3 consists of 13 residues. CDR1 LNHDA and CDR2 SQIVND come from the germline V gene (reference sequence). CDR3 nucleotide sequence: TGTGCCAGCGCGGTCTCTGGGGCCAACGTCCTGACTTTC. It yields the protein CASAVSGANVLTF.

The CDR3 reads CASSGGQGIYGYTF. The CDR3, as DNA: TGTGCCAGCAGCGGGGGACAGGGGATCTATGGCTACACCTTC. The chain has TRBV6-1 and TRBJ1-2; 10 positions agree with TRBD1. Trimming at V came to 6 bases and at J to 4 bases, leaving 5 bases not matched to a gene. The CDR3 extends over 14 amino acids. Germline loops: CDR1 MNHNS, CDR2 SASEGT.

The chain employs TRBV20-1 and TRBJ2-3, with 7 bases matching TRBD2. V shed 2 bases, J shed 3 bases, and the junction held 8 bases outside the gene matches. This CDR3 spans 15 amino acids. The germline gives CDR1 DFQATT, CDR2 SNEGSKA (reference sequence). The CDR3 nucleotides are TGCAGTGCTAGAATACTAGCGAGGATTACAGATACGCAGTATTTT. Protein: CSARILARITDTQYF.

The chain carries TRBV19 and TRBJ1-1; 7 positions match TRBD1. The length of the CDR3 is 14 residues. CDR1 and CDR2 from the germline V gene are LNHDA and SQIVND (reference sequence). The ends lost 7 bases at V and 4 bases at J; junction bases unmatched: 9. The CDR3 is CASTKTGHATEAFF. The CDR3 coding sequence is TGTGCCAGTACCAAGACAGGGCACGCCACTGAAGCTTTCTTT.

There are a few counts of this clonotype. The rearrangement uses TRBV7-2 and TRBJ2-3, with D maybe TRBD1 (6 bases). Trimming left V 5 bases short and J 3 bases short, with 12 bases between. The CDR3 consists of 14 residues. Germline V gene data show CDR1 as SGHTA and CDR2 as FQGNSA. CDR3 residues: CASSTYRETDTQYF. The CDR3 nucleotides read TGTGCCAGCAGCACCTACAGGGAAACAGATACGCAGTATTTT. The whole variable domain, remainder taken from reference TRBV7-2 and TRBJ2-3, is GAGVSQSPSNKVTEKGKDVELRCDPISGHTALYWYRQSLGQGLEFLIYFQGNSAPDKSGLPSDRFSAERTGGSVSTLTIQRTQQEDSAVYLCASSTYRETDTQYFGPGTRLTVL.

The chain uses TRBV7-3 and TRBJ1-1; weak D call: TRBD1 (5 bases). Germline V gives CDR1 SGHTA, CDR2 FQGTGA. V lost 1 base, J lost 0 bases, and 12 bases lay in between. This CDR3 is 16 amino acids long. The CDR3 spells CASSLRGGGLNTEAFF. In DNA, the CDR3 is TGTGCCAGCAGCTTAAGGGGGGGGGGGTTGAACACTGAAGCTTTCTTT.

This clonotype has more than one count but fewer than ten. The chain is built from TRBV2 and TRBJ1-2, with 8 bases fitting TRBD1. Germline V gene data show CDR1 as SNHLY and CDR2 as FYNNEI. There are 13 residues in the CDR3. With 8 bases clipped from V and 6 bases from J, the junction kept 8 bases outside the gene matches. CDR3 sequence: CASGGRGLDGYTF. The CDR3 DNA reads TGTGCCAGCGGGGGCAGGGGGCTCGATGGCTACACCTTC.

V and J are TRBV29-1 and TRBJ2-3; 11 bases fit TRBD2. The CDR3 covers 17 residues. The germline V gene has CDR1 SQVTM and CDR2 ANQGSEA. The trim removed 3 bases at V and 4 bases at J, leaving 12 bases unmatched. This chain's CDR3 is CSVDGWGTSGGSDTQYF. In nucleotides, the CDR3 is TGCAGCGTTGACGGATGGGGTACTAGCGGGGGCTCAGATACGCAGTATTTT.